This T cell receptor (beta chain) comes out of a study of blood T cell repertoires in COVID-19. The CDR3 has 16 amino acids. Germline CDR1 reads SGHVS; CDR2 reads FQNEAQ. Trimming removed 0 bases from V and 8 bases from J; junction bases left unmatched: 11. Sequencing was performed with immunoSEQ multiplex PCR; in TCRdb, only in-frame clones are kept and a portion is missing. The sample has approximately 210,000 clones, 65% to 85% seen once. This clone was seen a few times. The receptor was isolated from a man aged 50 to 59 with active or convalescent COVID-19. The chain uses TRBV7-8 and TRBJ1-2, with 8 positions matching TRBD1. The sample comprised peripheral blood. The chain's CDR3 is CASSLAFVAGGAGYTF. In DNA form, the CDR3 reads TGTGCCAGCAGCTTAGCTTTCGTTGCAGGGGGCGCGGGCTACACCTTC.